This record looks at one T cell receptor beta chain sequence and its context. Germline V CDR1 and CDR2: SQVTM, ANQGSEA. The CDR3 sequence is 12 residues long. V was cut by 6 bases and J by 8 bases, with 14 bases left in between. The repertoire was sequenced with immunoSEQ multiplex PCR; TCRdb's copy has only in-frame clones and lacks some. Of around 85,000 clones listed, about 90% were seen once; the top ten hold 3% to 4.5%. The data originate from a study of T cell changes during pregnancy in multiple sclerosis. The receptor was derived from a female donor in good health, serving as a control in a pregnancy study. Some clones in this sample may be carry-over from other donors' samples. The sample was PBMCs, taken in the first trimester of pregnancy. The J gene is TRBJ2-1, the V gene TRBV29-1; D might be TRBD2 (5 bases). The CDR3 region has the DNA TGCAGCGTGTTTATTAGCGAGCATGAGCAGTTCTTC. Its translation: CSVFISEHEQFF.